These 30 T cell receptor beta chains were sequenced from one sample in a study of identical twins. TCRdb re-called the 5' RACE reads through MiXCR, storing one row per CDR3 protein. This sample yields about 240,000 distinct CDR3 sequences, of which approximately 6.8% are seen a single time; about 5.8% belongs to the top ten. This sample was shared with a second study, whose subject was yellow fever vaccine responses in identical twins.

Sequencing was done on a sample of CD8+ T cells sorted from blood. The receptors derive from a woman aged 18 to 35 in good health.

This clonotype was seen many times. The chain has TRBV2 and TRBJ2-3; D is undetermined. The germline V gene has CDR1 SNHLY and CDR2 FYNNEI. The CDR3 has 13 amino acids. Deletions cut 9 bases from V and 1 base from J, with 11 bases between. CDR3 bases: TGTGCCAGTCCCTTGAGAGGCACAGATACGCAGTATTTT. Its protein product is CASPLRGTDTQYF. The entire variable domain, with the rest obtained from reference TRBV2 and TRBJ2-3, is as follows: EPEVTQTPSHQVTQMGQEVILRCVPISNHLYFYWYRQILGQKVEFLVSFYNNEISEKSEIFDDQFSVERPDGSNFTLKIRSTKLEDSAMYFCASPLRGTDTQYFGPGTRLTVL.

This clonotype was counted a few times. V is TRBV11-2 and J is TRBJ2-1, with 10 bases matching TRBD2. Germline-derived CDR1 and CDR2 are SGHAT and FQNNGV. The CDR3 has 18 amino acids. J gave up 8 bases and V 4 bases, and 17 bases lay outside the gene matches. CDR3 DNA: TGTGCCAGCAGCTCCCGCCAAATCACTAGCGGGGAGGACGATGAGCAGTTCTTC. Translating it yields CASSSRQITSGEDDEQFF. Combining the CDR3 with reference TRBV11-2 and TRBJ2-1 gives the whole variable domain EAGVAQSPRYKIIEKRQSVAFWCNPISGHATLYWYQQILGQGPKLLIQFQNNGVVDDSQLPKDRFSAERLKGVDSTLKIQPAKLEDSAVYLCASSSRQITSGEDDEQFFGPGTRLTVL.

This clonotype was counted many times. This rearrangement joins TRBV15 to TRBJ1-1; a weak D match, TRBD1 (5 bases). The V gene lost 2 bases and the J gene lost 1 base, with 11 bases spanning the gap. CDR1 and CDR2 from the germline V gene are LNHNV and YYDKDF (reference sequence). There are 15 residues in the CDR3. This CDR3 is CATSRYSQGNTEAFF. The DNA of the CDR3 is TGTGCCACCAGCAGATACTCTCAGGGGAACACTGAAGCTTTCTTT.

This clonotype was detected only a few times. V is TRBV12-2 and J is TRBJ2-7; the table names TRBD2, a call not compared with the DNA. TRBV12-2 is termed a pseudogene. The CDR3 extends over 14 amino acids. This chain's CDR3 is CASRFLAGSYEQYF. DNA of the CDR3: TGTGCAAGTCGCTTCCTAGCGGGCTCCTACGAGCAGTACTTC.

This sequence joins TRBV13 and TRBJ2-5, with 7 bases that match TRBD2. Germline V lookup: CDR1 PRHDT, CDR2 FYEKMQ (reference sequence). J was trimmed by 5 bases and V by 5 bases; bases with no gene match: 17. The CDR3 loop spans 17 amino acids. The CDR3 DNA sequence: TGTGCCAGCAGCCCACGGTGGGGGACTACCTATCACGAGACCCAGTACTTC. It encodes CASSPRWGTTYHETQYF.

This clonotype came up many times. CDR3 DNA: TGTGCCAGCAGTTTGATGGGGGCGCGAAGTTCCAACTATGGCTACACCTTC. Translated: CASSLMGARSSNYGYTF. V and J are TRBV27 and TRBJ1-2; a possible D gene is TRBD1 (6 bases). Germline V gene data show CDR1 as MNHEY and CDR2 as SMNVEV (reference sequence). Trimming pared 3 bases from V and 2 bases from J, leaving 19 bases between. The CDR3 sequence is 17 residues long.

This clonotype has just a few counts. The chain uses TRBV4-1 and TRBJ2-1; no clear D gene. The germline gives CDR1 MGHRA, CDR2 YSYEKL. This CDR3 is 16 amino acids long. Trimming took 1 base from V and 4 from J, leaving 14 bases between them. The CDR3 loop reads CASSQASSIEYNEQFF. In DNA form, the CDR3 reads TGCGCCAGCAGCCAAGCTTCTAGTATAGAATACAATGAGCAGTTCTTC.

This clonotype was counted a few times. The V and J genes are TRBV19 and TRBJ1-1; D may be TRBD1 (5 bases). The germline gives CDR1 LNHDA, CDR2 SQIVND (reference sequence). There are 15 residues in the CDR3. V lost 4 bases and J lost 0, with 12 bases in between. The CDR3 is CASSKKQTVNTEAFF. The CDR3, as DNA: TGTGCCAGTAGTAAAAAGCAGACAGTGAACACTGAAGCTTTCTTT.

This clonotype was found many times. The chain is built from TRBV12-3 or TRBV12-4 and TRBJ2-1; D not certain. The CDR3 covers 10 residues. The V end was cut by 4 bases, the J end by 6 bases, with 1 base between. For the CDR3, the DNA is TGTGCCAGCAGTTCCAATGAGCAGTTCTTC. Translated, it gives CASSSNEQFF.

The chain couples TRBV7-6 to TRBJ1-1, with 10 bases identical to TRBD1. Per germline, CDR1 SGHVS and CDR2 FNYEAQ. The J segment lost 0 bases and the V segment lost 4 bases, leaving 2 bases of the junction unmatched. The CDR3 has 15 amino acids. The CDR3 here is CASSSGQGLNTEAFF. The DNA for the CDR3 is TGTGCCAGCAGCTCGGGACAGGGGTTGAACACTGAAGCTTTCTTT.

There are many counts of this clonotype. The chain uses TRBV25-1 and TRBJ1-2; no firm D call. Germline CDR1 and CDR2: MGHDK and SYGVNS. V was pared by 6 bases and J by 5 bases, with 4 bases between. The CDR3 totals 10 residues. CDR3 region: CASSRYGYTF. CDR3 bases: TGTGCCAGCAGCCGATATGGCTACACCTTC.

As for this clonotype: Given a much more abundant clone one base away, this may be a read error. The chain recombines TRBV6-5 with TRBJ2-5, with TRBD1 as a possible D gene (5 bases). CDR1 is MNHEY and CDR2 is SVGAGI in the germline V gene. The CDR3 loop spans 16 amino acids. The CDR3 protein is CASSYSGLTNQETQCF. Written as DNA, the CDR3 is TGTGCCAGCAGTTACTCGGGGCTCACCAACCAAGAGACCCAGTGCTTC.

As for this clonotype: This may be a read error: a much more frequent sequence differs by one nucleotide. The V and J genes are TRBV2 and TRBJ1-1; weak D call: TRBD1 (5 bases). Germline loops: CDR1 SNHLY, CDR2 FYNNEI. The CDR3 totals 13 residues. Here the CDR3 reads CASSDRDGTEALF. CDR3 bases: TGTGCCAGCAGTGACAGGGATGGCACTGAAGCTCTCTTT.

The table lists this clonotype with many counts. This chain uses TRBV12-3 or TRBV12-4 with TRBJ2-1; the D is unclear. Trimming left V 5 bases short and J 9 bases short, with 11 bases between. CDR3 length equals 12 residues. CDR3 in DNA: TGTGCCAGCAGTCCCGTTCGGGTTGAGCAGTTCTTC. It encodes CASSPVRVEQFF.

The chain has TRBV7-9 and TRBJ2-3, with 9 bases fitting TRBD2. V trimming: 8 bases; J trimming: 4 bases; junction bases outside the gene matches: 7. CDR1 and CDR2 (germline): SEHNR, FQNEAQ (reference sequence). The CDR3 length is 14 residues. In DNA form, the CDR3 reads TGTGCCAGCGAAGTAGCGGGAGATGCAGATACGCAGTATTTT. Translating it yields CASEVAGDADTQYF.

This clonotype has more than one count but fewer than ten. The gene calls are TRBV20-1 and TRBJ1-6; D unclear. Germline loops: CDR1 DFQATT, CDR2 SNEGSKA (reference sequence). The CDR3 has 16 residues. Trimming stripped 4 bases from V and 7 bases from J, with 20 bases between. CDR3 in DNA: TGCAGTGCTATTCCCGATACTTACATTGGGAATTCACCCCTCCACTTT. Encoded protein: CSAIPDTYIGNSPLHF.

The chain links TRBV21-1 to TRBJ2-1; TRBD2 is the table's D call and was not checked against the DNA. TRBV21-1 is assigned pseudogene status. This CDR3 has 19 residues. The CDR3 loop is CASSKGAAKEQIKYNEQFF. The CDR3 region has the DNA TGTGCCAGCAGCAAAGGCGCCGCTAAGGAGCAGATAAAGTACAATGAGCAGTTCTTC.

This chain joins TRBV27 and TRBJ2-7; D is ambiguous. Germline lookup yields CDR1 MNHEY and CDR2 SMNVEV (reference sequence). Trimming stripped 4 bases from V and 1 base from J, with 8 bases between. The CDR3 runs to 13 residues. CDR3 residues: CASSYGKSYEQYF. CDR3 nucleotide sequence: TGTGCCAGCAGTTACGGAAAATCCTACGAGCAGTACTTC.

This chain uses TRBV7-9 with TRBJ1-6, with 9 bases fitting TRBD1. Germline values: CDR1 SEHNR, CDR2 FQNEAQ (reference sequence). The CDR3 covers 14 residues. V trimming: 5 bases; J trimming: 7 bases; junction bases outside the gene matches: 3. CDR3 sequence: CASSRGQGNSPLHF. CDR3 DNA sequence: TGTGCCAGCAGCAGGGGACAGGGAAATTCACCCCTCCACTTT.

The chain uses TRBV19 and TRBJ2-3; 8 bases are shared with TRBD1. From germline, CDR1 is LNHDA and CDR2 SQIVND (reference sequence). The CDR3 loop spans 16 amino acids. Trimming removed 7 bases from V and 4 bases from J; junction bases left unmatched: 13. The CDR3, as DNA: TGTGCCAGTACCCCGATGACGGACAGGGTCTCAGATACGCAGTATTTT. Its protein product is CASTPMTDRVSDTQYF.

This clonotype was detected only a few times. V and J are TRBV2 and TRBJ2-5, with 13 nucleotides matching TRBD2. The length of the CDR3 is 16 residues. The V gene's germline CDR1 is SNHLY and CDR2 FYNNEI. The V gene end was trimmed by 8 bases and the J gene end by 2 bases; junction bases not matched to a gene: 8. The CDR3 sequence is CASGTSGRVNQETQYF. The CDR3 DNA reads TGTGCCAGCGGTACTAGCGGGAGGGTGAATCAAGAGACCCAGTACTTC.

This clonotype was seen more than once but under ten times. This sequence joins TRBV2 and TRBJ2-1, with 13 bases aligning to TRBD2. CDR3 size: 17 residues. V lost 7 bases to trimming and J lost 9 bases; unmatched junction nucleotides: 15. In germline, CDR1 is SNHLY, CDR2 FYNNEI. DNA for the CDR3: TGTGCCAGCACAAGAAGCCCCGGGACTAGCGGGATGTCTGAGCAGTTCTTC. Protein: CASTRSPGTSGMSEQFF. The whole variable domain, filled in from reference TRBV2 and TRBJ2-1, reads EPEVTQTPSHQVTQMGQEVILRCVPISNHLYFYWYRQILGQKVEFLVSFYNNEISEKSEIFDDQFSVERPDGSNFTLKIRSTKLEDSAMYFCASTRSPGTSGMSEQFFGPGTRLTVL.

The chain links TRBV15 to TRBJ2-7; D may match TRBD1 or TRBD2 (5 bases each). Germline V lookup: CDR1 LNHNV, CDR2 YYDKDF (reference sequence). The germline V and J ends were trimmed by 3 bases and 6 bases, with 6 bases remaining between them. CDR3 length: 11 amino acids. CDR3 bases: TGTGCCACCAGCAGTGGGGGCGAGCAGTACTTC. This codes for CATSSGGEQYF.

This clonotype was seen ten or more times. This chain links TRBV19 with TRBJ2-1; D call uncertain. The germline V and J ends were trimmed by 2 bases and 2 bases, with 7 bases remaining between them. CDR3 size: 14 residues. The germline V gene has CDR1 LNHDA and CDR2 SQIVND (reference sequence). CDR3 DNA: TGTGCCAGTAGTATAAGTAACACCTACAATGAGCAGTTCTTC. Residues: CASSISNTYNEQFF.

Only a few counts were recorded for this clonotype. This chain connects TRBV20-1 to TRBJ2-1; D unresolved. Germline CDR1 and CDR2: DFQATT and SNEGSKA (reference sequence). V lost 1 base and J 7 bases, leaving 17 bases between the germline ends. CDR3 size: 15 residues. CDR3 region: CSARGVEVAWNEQFF. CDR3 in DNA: TGCAGTGCTAGAGGCGTAGAGGTTGCGTGGAATGAGCAGTTCTTC.

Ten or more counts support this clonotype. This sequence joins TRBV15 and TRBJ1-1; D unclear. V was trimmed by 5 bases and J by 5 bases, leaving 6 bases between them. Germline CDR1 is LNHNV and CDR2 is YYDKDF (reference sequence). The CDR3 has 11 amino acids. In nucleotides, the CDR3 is TGTGCCACCAGCGACGAAACTGAAGCTTTCTTT. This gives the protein CATSDETEAFF. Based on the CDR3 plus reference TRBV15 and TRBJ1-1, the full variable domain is DAMVIQNPRYQVTQFGKPVTLSCSQTLNHNVMYWYQQKSSQAPKLLFHYYDKDFNNEADTPDNFQSRRPNTSFCFLDIRSPGLGDTAMYLCATSDETEAFFGQGTRLTVV.

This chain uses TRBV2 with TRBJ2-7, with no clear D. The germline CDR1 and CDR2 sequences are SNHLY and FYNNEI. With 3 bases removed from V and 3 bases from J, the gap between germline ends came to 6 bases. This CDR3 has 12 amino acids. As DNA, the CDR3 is TGTGCCAGCAGTGATGGCTTCTACGAGCAGTACGTC. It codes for CASSDGFYEQYV.

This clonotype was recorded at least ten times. The CDR3 DNA follows: TGTGCCACCAGCAGAGAACAGGGAACCCCCAAAAACATTCAGTACTTC. This translates into CATSREQGTPKNIQYF. This rearrangement joins TRBV15 to TRBJ2-4, with D tentatively TRBD1 (6 bases). This CDR3 contains 16 residues. V lost 0 bases and J lost 2, with 11 bases in between. The germline gives CDR1 LNHNV, CDR2 YYDKDF (reference sequence).

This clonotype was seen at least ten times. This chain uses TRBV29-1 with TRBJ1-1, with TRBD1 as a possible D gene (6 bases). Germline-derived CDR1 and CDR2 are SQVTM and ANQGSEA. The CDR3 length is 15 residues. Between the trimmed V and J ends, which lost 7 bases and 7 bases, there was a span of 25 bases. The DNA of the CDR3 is TGCAGCGCCCAAGACCCGGGGGCGCTTGTCCTTGAAGCTTTCTTT. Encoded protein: CSAQDPGALVLEAFF.

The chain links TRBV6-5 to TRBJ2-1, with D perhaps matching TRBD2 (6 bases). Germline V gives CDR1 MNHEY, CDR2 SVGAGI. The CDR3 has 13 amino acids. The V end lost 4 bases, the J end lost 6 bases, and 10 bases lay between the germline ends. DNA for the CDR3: TGTGCCAGCAGTTCGGGAGTTCGCAATGAGCAGTTCTTC. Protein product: CASSSGVRNEQFF.